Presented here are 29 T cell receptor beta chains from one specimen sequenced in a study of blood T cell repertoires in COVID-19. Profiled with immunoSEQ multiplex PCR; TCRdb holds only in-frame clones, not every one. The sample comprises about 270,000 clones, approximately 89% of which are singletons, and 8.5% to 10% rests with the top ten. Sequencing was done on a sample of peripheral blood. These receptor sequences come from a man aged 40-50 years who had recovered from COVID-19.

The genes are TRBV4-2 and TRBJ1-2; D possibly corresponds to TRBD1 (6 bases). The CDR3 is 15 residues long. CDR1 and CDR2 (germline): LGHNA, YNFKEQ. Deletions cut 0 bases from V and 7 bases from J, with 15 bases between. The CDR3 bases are TGTGCCAGCAGCCAAGATCAGGGGCGCTCGGTTGGCTACACCTTC. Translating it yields CASSQDQGRSVGYTF.

The CDR3 DNA is TGTGCCAGCAGCTTGAGGGGGAGCTCTGGAAACACCATATATTTT. Its protein product is CASSLRGSSGNTIYF. The chain couples TRBV5-4 to TRBJ1-3; D may be TRBD1 (6 bases). Trimming removed 1 base at V and 0 bases at J, with 8 bases between. This CDR3 comprises 15 residues. Germline V gene lookup returns CDR1 SGHNT and CDR2 YYREEE (reference sequence).

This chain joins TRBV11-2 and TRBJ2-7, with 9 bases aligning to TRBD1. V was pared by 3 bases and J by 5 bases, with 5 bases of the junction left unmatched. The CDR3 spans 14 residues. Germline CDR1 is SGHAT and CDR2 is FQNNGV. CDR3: CASSFSDRGHEQYF. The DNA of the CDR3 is TGTGCCAGCAGCTTTTCGGACAGGGGCCACGAGCAGTACTTC.

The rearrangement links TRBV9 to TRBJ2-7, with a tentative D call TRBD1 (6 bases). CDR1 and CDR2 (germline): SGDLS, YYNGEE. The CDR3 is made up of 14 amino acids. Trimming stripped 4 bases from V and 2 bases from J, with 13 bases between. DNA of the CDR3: TGTGCCAGCAGCCCCAGGACAGCTACCTACGAGCAGTACTTC. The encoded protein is CASSPRTATYEQYF.

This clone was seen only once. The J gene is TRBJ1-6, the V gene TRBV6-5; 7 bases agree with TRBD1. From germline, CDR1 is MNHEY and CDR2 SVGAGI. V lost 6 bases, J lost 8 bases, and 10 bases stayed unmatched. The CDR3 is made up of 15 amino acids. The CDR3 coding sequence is TGTGCCAGCAGCCGTTCGACAGGGTCCTATTCACCCCTCCACTTT. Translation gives CASSRSTGSYSPLHF.

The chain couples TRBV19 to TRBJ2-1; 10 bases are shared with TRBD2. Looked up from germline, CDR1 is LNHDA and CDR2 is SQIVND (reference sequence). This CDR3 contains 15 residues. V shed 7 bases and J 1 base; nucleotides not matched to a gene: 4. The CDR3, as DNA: TGTGCCAGTAAGGGGGGACTAGCGTCCTACAATGAGCAGTTCTTC. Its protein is CASKGGLASYNEQFF. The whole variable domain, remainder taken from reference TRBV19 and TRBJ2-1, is DGGITQSPKYLFRKEGQNVTLSCEQNLNHDAMYWYRQDPGQGLRLIYYSQIVNDFQKGDIAEGYSVSREKKESFPLTVTSAQKNPTAFYLCASKGGLASYNEQFFGPGTRLTVL.

The CDR3 sequence is CASSPGQRSEKLFF. The CDR3 DNA follows: TGTGCCAGCTCACCGGGACAGCGGAGTGAAAAACTGTTTTTT. V and J are TRBV18 and TRBJ1-4, with 7 bases lining up with TRBD1. Germline V gene sequence: CDR1 KGHSH, CDR2 LQKENI. The ends lost 3 bases at V and 7 bases at J; junction bases unmatched: 5. CDR3 length equals 14 residues.

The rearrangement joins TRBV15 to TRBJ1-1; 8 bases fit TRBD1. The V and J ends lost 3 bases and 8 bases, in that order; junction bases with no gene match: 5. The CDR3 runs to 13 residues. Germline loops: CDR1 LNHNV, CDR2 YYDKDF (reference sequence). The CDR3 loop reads CATSRDRDSEAFF. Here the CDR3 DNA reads TGTGCCACCAGCAGGGACAGGGATTCCGAAGCTTTCTTT.

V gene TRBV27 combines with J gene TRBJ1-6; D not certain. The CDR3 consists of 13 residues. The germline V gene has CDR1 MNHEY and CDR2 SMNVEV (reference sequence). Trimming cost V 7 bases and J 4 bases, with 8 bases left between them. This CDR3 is CASTLVYNSPLHF. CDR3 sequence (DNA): TGTGCCAGCACCCTCGTTTATAATTCACCCCTCCACTTT.

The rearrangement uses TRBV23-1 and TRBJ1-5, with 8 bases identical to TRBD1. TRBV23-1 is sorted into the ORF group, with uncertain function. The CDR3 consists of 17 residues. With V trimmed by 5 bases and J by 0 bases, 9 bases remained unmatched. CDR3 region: CASSVSGGLHSNQPQHF. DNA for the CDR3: TGCGCCAGCAGTGTGTCAGGGGGCCTCCATAGCAATCAGCCCCAGCATTTT.

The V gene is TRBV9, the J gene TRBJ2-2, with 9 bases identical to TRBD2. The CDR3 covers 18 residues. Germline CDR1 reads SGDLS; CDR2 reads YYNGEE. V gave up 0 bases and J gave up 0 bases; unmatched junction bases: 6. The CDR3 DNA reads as TGTGCCAGCAGCGTAGCGGTTAGCGGGAGCCCGAACACCGGGGAGCTGTTTTTT. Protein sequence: CASSVAVSGSPNTGELFF.

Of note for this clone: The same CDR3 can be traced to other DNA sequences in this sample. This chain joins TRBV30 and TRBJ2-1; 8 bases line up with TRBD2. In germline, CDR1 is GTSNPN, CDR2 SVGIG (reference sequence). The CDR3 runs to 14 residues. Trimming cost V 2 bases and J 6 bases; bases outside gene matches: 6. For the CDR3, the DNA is TGTGCCTGGAGTTTGTTAGCGGGATTCAATGAGCAGTTCTTC. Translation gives CAWSLLAGFNEQFF. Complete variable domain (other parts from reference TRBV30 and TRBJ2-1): SQTIHQWPATLVQPVGSPLSLECTVEGTSNPNLYWYRQAAGRGLQLLFYSVGIGQISSEVPQNLSASRPQDRQFILSSKKLLLSDSGFYLCAWSLLAGFNEQFFGPGTRLTVL.

The chain's CDR3 is CASSESRVATEAFF. The CDR3 DNA reads as TGCGCCAGCAGTGAGTCGAGGGTTGCCACTGAAGCTTTCTTT. The rearrangement joins TRBV10-2 to TRBJ1-1; unclear D gene. Trimming removed 0 bases from V and 4 bases from J, with 9 bases in between. Per germline, CDR1 WSHSY and CDR2 SAAADI. CDR3 length equals 14 residues.

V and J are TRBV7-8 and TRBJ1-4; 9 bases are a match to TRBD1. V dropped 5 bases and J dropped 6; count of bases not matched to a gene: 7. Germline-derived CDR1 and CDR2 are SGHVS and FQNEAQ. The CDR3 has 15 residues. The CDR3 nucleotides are TGTGCCAGCAGCAGGACAGGGGCGGCTTATGAAAAACTGTTTTTT. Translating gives CASSRTGAAYEKLFF.

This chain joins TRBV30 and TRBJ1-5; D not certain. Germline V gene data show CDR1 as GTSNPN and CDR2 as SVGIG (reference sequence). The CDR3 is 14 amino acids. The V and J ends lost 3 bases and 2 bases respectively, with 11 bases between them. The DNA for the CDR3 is TGTGCCTGGAGCGCCGGAGCCGGCAATCAGCCCCAGCATTTT. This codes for CAWSAGAGNQPQHF.

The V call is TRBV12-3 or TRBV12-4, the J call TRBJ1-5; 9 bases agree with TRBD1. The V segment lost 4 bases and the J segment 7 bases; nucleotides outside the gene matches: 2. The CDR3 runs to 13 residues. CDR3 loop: CASSYRGLQPQHF. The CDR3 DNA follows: TGTGCCAGCAGTTACAGGGGGCTCCAGCCCCAGCATTTT.

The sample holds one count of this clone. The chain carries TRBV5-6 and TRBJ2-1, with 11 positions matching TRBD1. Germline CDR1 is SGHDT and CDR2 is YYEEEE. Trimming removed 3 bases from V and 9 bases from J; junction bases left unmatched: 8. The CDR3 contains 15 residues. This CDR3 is CASSYLGQGAGEQFF. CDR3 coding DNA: TGTGCCAGCAGCTACCTAGGACAGGGGGCTGGTGAGCAGTTCTTC.

This chain's CDR3 is CASSDNPNTEAFF. The CDR3 DNA sequence: TGTGCCAGCAGTGACAATCCGAACACTGAAGCTTTCTTT. V gene TRBV2 combines with J gene TRBJ1-1; D is ambiguous. Germline values: CDR1 SNHLY, CDR2 FYNNEI. V lost 3 bases to trimming and J lost 1 base, with 6 bases between them. This CDR3 is 13 amino acids long.

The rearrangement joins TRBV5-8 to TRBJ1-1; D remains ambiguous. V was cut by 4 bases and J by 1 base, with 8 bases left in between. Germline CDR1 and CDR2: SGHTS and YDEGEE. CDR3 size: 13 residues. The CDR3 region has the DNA TGTGCCAGCAGCGTTTACAAGAACACTGAAGCTTTCTTT. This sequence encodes CASSVYKNTEAFF.

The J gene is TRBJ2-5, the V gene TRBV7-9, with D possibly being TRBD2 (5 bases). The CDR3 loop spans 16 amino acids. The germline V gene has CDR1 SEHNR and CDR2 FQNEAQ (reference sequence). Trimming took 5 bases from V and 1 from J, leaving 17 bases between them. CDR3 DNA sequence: TGTGCCAGCAGCGCCAATCCCGGGCGGGTCCAAGAGACCCAGTACTTC. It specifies CASSANPGRVQETQYF.

Here the CDR3 DNA reads TGTGCCAGTAGCTCGGTATTGAACACTGAAGCTTTCTTT. Translating it yields CASSSVLNTEAFF. The rearrangement joins TRBV19 to TRBJ1-1; D unclear. CDR3 length equals 13 residues. Trimming stripped 6 bases from V and 0 bases from J, with 8 bases between. The germline V gene has CDR1 LNHDA and CDR2 SQIVND (reference sequence).

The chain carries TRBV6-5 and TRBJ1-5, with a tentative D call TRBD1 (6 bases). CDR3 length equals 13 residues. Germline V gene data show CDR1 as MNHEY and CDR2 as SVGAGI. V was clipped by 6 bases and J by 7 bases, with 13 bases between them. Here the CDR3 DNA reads TGTGCCAGCAGACAGGGATGGAGACAGCCCCAGCATTTT. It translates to CASRQGWRQPQHF.

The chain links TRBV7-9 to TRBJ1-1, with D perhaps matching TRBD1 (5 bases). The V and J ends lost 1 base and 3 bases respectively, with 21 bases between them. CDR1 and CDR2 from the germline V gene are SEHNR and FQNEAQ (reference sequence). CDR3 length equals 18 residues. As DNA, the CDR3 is TGTGCCAGCAGCTTAGGACAGTCACTCAAAGGGGCCGACACTGAAGCTTTCTTT. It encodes CASSLGQSLKGADTEAFF.

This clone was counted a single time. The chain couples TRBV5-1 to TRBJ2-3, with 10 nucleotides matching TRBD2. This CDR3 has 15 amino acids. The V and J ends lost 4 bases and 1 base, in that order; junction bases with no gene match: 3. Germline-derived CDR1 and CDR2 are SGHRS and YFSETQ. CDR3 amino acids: CASSRLAGGTDTQYF. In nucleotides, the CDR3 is TGCGCCAGCAGCCGCCTAGCGGGGGGCACAGATACGCAGTATTTT.

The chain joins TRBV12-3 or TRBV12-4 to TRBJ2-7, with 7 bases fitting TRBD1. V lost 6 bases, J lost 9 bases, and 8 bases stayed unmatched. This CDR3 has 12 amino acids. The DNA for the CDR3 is TGTGCCAGCAGGCGGACAGCAGGGGGGCAGTACTTC. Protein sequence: CASRRTAGGQYF.

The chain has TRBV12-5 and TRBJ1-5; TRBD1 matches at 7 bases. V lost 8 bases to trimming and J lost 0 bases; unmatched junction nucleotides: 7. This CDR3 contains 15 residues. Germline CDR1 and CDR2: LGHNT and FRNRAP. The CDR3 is CASHAGQASNQPQHF. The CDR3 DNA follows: TGTGCTAGTCATGCTGGACAGGCTAGCAATCAGCCCCAGCATTTT.

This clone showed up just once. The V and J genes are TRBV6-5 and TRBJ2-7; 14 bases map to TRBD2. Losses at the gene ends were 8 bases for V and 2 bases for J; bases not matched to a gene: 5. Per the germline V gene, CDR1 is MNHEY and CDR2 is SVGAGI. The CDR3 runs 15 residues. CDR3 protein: CASAGLAGGTYEQYF. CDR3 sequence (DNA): TGTGCCAGCGCCGGACTAGCGGGGGGAACCTACGAGCAGTACTTC.

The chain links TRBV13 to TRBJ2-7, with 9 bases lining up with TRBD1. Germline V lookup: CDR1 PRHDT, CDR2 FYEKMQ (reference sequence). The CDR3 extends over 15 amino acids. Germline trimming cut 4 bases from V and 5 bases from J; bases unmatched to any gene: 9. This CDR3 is CASSYPGTGHNEQYF. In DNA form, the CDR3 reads TGTGCCAGCAGCTACCCCGGGACAGGGCACAACGAGCAGTACTTC.

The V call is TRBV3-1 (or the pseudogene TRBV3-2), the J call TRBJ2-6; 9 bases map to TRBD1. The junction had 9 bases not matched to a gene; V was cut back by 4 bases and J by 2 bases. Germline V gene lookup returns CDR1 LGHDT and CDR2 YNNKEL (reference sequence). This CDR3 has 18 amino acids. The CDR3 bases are TGTGCCAGCAGCCGGGGACAGGGATTTTGGACTGGGGCCAACGTCCTGACTTTC. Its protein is CASSRGQGFWTGANVLTF.